The 10 T cell receptor beta chains below were found in one sample sequenced in a study of cytomegalovirus exposure and HLA in healthy donors. PCR used 60 Vbeta primers and 13 Jbeta primers. The table came from immunoSEQ multiplex PCR; TCRdb's copy has only in-frame clones and leaves some out. The sample includes some 150,000 clones, around 86% of them seen just once. Specimen: PBMCs. The receptor source for this set is a woman aged 45-60 years in good health and CMV-seropositive.

V gene TRBV7-2 combines with J gene TRBJ2-7; D may be TRBD1 (6 bases). V lost 3 bases to trimming and J lost 0 bases, with 12 bases between them. The CDR3 is 15 amino acids. In germline, CDR1 is SGHTA, CDR2 FQGNSA. The CDR3 DNA reads TGTGCCAGCAGCTTCGCAGGGGCGGCCTCCTACGAGCAGTACTTC. Protein: CASSFAGAASYEQYF. The whole variable domain, remainder taken from reference TRBV7-2 and TRBJ2-7, is GAGVSQSPSNKVTEKGKDVELRCDPISGHTALYWYRQSLGQGLEFLIYFQGNSAPDKSGLPSDRFSAERTGGSVSTLTIQRTQQEDSAVYLCASSFAGAASYEQYFGPGTRLTVT.

The J gene is TRBJ1-1, the V gene TRBV5-1; tentative D call: TRBD1 (5 bases). V was shortened by 1 base and J by 2 bases, with 9 bases between the two germline ends. The CDR3 length is 14 residues. In germline, CDR1 is SGHRS, CDR2 YFSETQ. The CDR3 DNA reads TGCGCCAGCAGCTTGAACAGGCCAAACACTGAAGCTTTCTTT. The encoded protein is CASSLNRPNTEAFF.

This rearrangement joins TRBV28 to TRBJ1-5; maybe TRBD1 (6 bases). Between the trimmed V and J ends, which lost 6 bases and 8 bases, there was a span of 20 bases. The CDR3 loop spans 15 amino acids. CDR1 is MDHEN and CDR2 is SYDVKM in the germline V gene. The CDR3 reads CASRRAGQRGEPQHF. The CDR3 nucleotides read TGTGCCAGCAGGAGGGCAGGACAGAGAGGGGAGCCCCAGCATTTT.

This clone has more than one count but fewer than ten. J is TRBJ2-1 and V is TRBV11-2, with D possibly TRBD1 on 5 matching bases. V lost 5 bases and J 4 bases, leaving 9 bases between the germline ends. Germline CDR1 and CDR2: SGHAT and FQNNGV. CDR3 length equals 13 residues. The CDR3 loop is CASSPAGYNEQFF. CDR3 DNA sequence: TGTGCCAGCAGCCCTGCAGGGTACAATGAGCAGTTCTTC.

The chain has TRBV4-1 and TRBJ1-4; the match to TRBD1 covers 8 bases. Per the germline V gene, CDR1 is MGHRA and CDR2 is YSYEKL. With 4 bases clipped from V and 8 bases from J, the junction kept 6 bases outside the gene matches. This CDR3 has 14 residues. CDR3 coding DNA: TGCGCCAGCAGCCCGGGACAGGATAACGAAAAACTGTTTTTT. The encoded protein is CASSPGQDNEKLFF.

This chain uses TRBV28 with TRBJ1-1; TRBD1 might be the D (6 bases). Per the germline V gene, CDR1 is MDHEN and CDR2 is SYDVKM. Trimming shortened V by 2 bases and J by 3 bases, and 10 bases separated the two germline ends. The CDR3 contains 14 residues. The CDR3 nucleotides read TGTGCCAGCAGTTTAACCGGGACATACACTGAAGCTTTCTTT. Residues: CASSLTGTYTEAFF.

The V and J genes are TRBV2 and TRBJ1-5, with 9 bases matching TRBD1. Germline CDR1 reads SNHLY; CDR2 reads FYNNEI. The length of the CDR3 is 20 residues. With V trimmed by 7 bases and J by 4 bases, 23 bases remained unmatched. CDR3 residues: CASTLDPGQGTSGWNQPQHF. The CDR3 DNA is TGTGCCAGCACACTAGACCCGGGACAGGGCACGTCGGGTTGGAATCAGCCCCAGCATTTT.

The chain uses TRBV4-1 and TRBJ2-2; perhaps TRBD2 as D (7 bases). V gave up 2 bases and J gave up 6 bases, with 13 bases separating them. The CDR3 loop spans 15 amino acids. The germline CDR1 and CDR2 sequences are MGHRA and YSYEKL. CDR3 sequence reads: CASSQKRGGAGELFF. The CDR3 DNA reads TGCGCCAGCAGCCAAAAAAGGGGGGGGGCCGGGGAGCTGTTTTTT.

The chain is built from TRBV27 and TRBJ2-5, with 7 positions matching TRBD2. TRBJ2-7 matches the DNA end more closely, so the J call is doubtful. The CDR3 runs 14 residues. Per germline, CDR1 MNHEY and CDR2 SMNVEV (reference sequence). The CDR3 nucleotides are TGTGCCAGCACTCTAACGGGGGGATCCCACGAGCAGTACTTC. Translating gives CASTLTGGSHEQYF.

The chain combines TRBV9 with TRBJ1-5; D is perhaps TRBD1 (6 bases). This CDR3 has 14 amino acids. V lost 3 bases and J lost 2, with 9 bases in between. CDR1 is SGDLS, CDR2 YYNGEE, per germline. CDR3 nucleotides: TGTGCCAGCAGCGCGGCAGGGGGCAATCAGCCCCAGCATTTT. It translates to CASSAAGGNQPQHF.